The 25 T cell receptor beta chains listed next were all sequenced from one sample in a study of identical twins. TCRdb ran MiXCR on the 5' RACE reads and lists one entry per CDR3 protein. Of some 440,000 distinct CDR3 sequences in the sample, more than 20% are singletons; the top ten hold over 2.5%. This sample was also put to use in a study of T cells expressing NK-cell markers.

Input material: CD4+ T cells sorted from blood. The receptors shown here come from a young woman in good health.

In this sample, this clonotype turned up many times. This sequence joins TRBV2 and TRBJ2-5, with D perhaps matching TRBD1 (6 bases). The V gene lost 3 bases and the J gene lost 7 bases, with 15 bases spanning the gap. The germline CDR1 and CDR2 sequences are SNHLY and FYNNEI. The CDR3 is 14 amino acids. CDR3 sequence (DNA): TGTGCCAGCAGTGAGATACAGGGCGAAGGGACCCAGTACTTC. This gives the protein CASSEIQGEGTQYF.

DNA of the CDR3: TGTGCCAGCAGTTGGGACACAGGGGAGACCCAGTACTTC. Translating it yields CASSWDTGETQYF. This chain uses TRBV12-3 or TRBV12-4 with TRBJ2-5; D is perhaps TRBD1 (6 bases). The V end was cut by 4 bases, the J end by 5 bases, with 11 bases between. The CDR3 length is 13 residues.

This clonotype turned up a few times. The chain has TRBV20-1 and TRBJ2-5; 11 bases are a match to TRBD2. Losses at the gene ends were 1 base for V and 5 bases for J; bases not matched to a gene: 3. Germline V lookup: CDR1 DFQATT, CDR2 SNEGSKA (reference sequence). CDR3 length: 14 amino acids. CDR3 in DNA: TGCAGTGCTAGAGGGACTAGCGGGCGGGAGACCCAGTACTTC. Translated: CSARGTSGRETQYF.

This chain joins TRBV29-1 and TRBJ2-1; D perhaps matches TRBD1 (5 bases). Trimming stripped 7 bases from V and 0 bases from J, with 10 bases between. Germline CDR1 is SQVTM and CDR2 is ANQGSEA. The CDR3 is 13 residues long. The DNA for the CDR3 is TGCAGCGCCACCAGGGTCTCCTACAATGAGCAGTTCTTC. This encodes CSATRVSYNEQFF.

This clonotype has only a few counts. The chain employs TRBV27 and TRBJ2-3; 8 bases are shared with TRBD1. Per the germline V gene, CDR1 is MNHEY and CDR2 is SMNVEV (reference sequence). This CDR3 region has 14 residues. J gave up 2 bases and V 5 bases, and 3 bases lay outside the gene matches. In DNA, the CDR3 is TGTGCCAGCAGTATGGACAGGGCCACAGATACGCAGTATTTT. Translating gives CASSMDRATDTQYF.

In this sample, this clonotype turned up a few times. The J gene is TRBJ2-5, the V gene TRBV2; TRBD1 matches at 7 bases. With V trimmed by 2 bases and J by 5 bases, 5 bases remained unmatched. The germline gives CDR1 SNHLY, CDR2 FYNNEI. The CDR3 is 14 amino acids. For the CDR3, the DNA is TGTGCCAGCAGTGAAAACAGGGGAACGGAGACCCAGTACTTC. Amino acid sequence: CASSENRGTETQYF.

The chain uses TRBV7-9 and TRBJ2-3; 9 bases agree with TRBD1. V lost 1 base and J lost 6; bases outside the gene matches: 5. The CDR3 is 15 residues long. The V gene's germline CDR1 is SEHNR and CDR2 FQNEAQ (reference sequence). The CDR3 loop is CASSLDRGPADTQYF. The CDR3 DNA reads as TGTGCCAGCAGCTTAGACAGGGGGCCAGCGGATACGCAGTATTTT.

This clonotype was detected only a few times. The chain combines TRBV14 with TRBJ2-1; 10 bases agree with TRBD2. This CDR3 has 17 residues. Germline V gene lookup returns CDR1 SGHDN and CDR2 FVKESK. The V segment lost 3 bases and the J segment 3 bases; nucleotides outside the gene matches: 8. This chain's CDR3 is CASSHGRRTSGYNEQFF. The DNA for the CDR3 is TGTGCCAGCAGCCACGGCAGGAGGACTAGCGGCTACAATGAGCAGTTCTTC.

The table lists this clonotype with a few counts. This chain uses TRBV9 with TRBJ2-1; TRBD2 matches at 12 bases. CDR1 and CDR2 from the germline V gene are SGDLS and YYNGEE. The J segment lost 1 base and the V segment lost 5 bases, leaving 7 bases of the junction unmatched. This CDR3 spans 17 amino acids. The CDR3 nucleotides are TGTGCCAGCAGTAGCCTAGCGGGAGGGCGGTCCTACAATGAGCAGTTCTTC. Its protein product is CASSSLAGGRSYNEQFF.

The gene calls are TRBV9 and TRBJ2-3; TRBD2 aligns across 11 bases. Losses at the gene ends were 1 base for V and 4 bases for J; bases not matched to a gene: 5. CDR3 length: 16 residues. Germline loops: CDR1 SGDLS, CDR2 YYNGEE. CDR3 sequence (DNA): TGTGCCAGCAGCGTATTTAGCGGGAGGGAGTCAGATACGCAGTATTTT. Residues: CASSVFSGRESDTQYF. Using reference TRBV9 and TRBJ2-3 for the parts outside the CDR3, the full variable domain is DSGVTQTPKHLITATGQRVTLRCSPRSGDLSVYWYQQSLDQGLQFLIQYYNGEERAKGNILERFSAQQFPDLHSELNLSSLELGDSALYFCASSVFSGRESDTQYFGPGTRLTVL.

V usage is TRBV20-1 and J usage is TRBJ1-5; D not certain. The germline gives CDR1 DFQATT, CDR2 SNEGSKA (reference sequence). The CDR3 is 16 residues long. The germline V and J ends were trimmed by 1 base and 3 bases, with 16 bases remaining between them. The CDR3 protein is CSARGWVDKSNQPQHF. CDR3 DNA sequence: TGCAGTGCTAGAGGGTGGGTAGACAAGTCCAATCAGCCCCAGCATTTT.

The chain couples TRBV12-3 or TRBV12-4 to TRBJ1-6, with D possibly TRBD1 on 5 matching bases. Trimming left V 3 bases short and J 6 bases short, with 12 bases between. The CDR3 has 15 residues. In nucleotides, the CDR3 is TGTGCCAGCAGTTTTCAGGGTGGTCTTAATTCACCCCTCCACTTT. Residues: CASSFQGGLNSPLHF.

V and J are TRBV12-3 or TRBV12-4 and TRBJ1-1; D is unresolved. CDR3 size: 13 residues. Trimming removed 6 bases at V and 1 base at J, with 9 bases between. The CDR3 loop reads CASSRDWNTEAFF. In DNA form, the CDR3 reads TGTGCCAGCAGCCGCGATTGGAACACTGAAGCTTTCTTT.

Many counts were recorded for this clonotype. V is TRBV9 and J is TRBJ1-6; 10 bases fit TRBD1. This CDR3 spans 14 amino acids. The germline V gene has CDR1 SGDLS and CDR2 YYNGEE. V gave up 2 bases and J gave up 10 bases; unmatched junction bases: 3. Here the CDR3 reads CASSVGQGVSPLHF. In DNA form, the CDR3 reads TGTGCCAGCAGCGTCGGACAGGGGGTCTCACCCCTCCACTTT.

The rearrangement uses TRBV20-1 and TRBJ2-7; 7 bases line up with TRBD2. V lost 7 bases and J lost 4; bases outside the gene matches: 4. The length of the CDR3 is 11 residues. Per germline, CDR1 DFQATT and CDR2 SNEGSKA (reference sequence). This CDR3 reads CSGASGYEQYF. The CDR3 bases are TGCAGTGGGGCTAGCGGATACGAGCAGTACTTC.

This clonotype was detected a few times. The chain joins TRBV20-1 to TRBJ1-5; 7 bases map to TRBD1. The V and J ends lost 1 base and 4 bases, in that order; junction bases with no gene match: 4. The CDR3 totals 14 residues. CDR1 is DFQATT and CDR2 is SNEGSKA in the germline V gene (reference sequence). CDR3 DNA: TGCAGTGCTAGAGTTCTCAGGGGGAATCAGCCCCAGCATTTT. The encoded protein is CSARVLRGNQPQHF.

The rearrangement uses TRBV20-1 and TRBJ1-2; a possible D gene is TRBD1 (5 bases). The germline V gene encodes CDR1 DFQATT and CDR2 SNEGSKA (reference sequence). V was cut by 2 bases and J by 8 bases, with 12 bases left in between. The CDR3 consists of 12 residues. The CDR3: CSARFQGMGYTF. The CDR3 coding sequence is TGCAGTGCTAGATTCCAGGGTATGGGCTACACCTTC.

This clonotype was found a few times. V and J are TRBV12-5 and TRBJ2-2; D possibly corresponds to TRBD1 (5 bases). CDR3 length: 16 residues. Trimming pared 10 bases from V and 3 bases from J, leaving 21 bases between. Germline V gene lookup returns CDR1 LGHNT and CDR2 FRNRAP. Here the CDR3 DNA reads TGTGCTATCCCTTCCCCCCCAGGGCGCGACACCGGGGAGCTGTTTTTT. This translates into CAIPSPPGRDTGELFF.

This clonotype was observed at least ten times. The chain has TRBV5-1 and TRBJ1-5; no clear D gene. This CDR3 region has 15 residues. Germline CDR1 reads SGHRS; CDR2 reads YFSETQ. The V gene lost 1 base and the J gene lost 2 bases, with 10 bases spanning the gap. CDR3 in amino acids: CASSLSPGGNQPQHF. The CDR3, as DNA: TGCGCCAGCAGCTTGTCTCCTGGAGGCAATCAGCCCCAGCATTTT.

The sample holds many counts of this clonotype. V and J are TRBV6-1 and TRBJ1-1; D is unresolved. The length of the CDR3 is 13 residues. The germline CDR1 and CDR2 sequences are MNHNS and SASEGT. Trimming removed 1 base at V and 1 base at J, with 4 bases between. In DNA form, the CDR3 reads TGTGCCAGCAGTGAAGGGGCGAACACTGAAGCTTTCTTT. It is translated as CASSEGANTEAFF.

The CDR3 loop reads CASSLGTGSFSTDTQYF. For the CDR3, the DNA is TGCGCCAGCAGCTTGGGGACAGGGTCATTTAGCACAGATACGCAGTATTTT. The chain has TRBV5-1 and TRBJ2-3; 8 bases map to TRBD1. Germline loops: CDR1 SGHRS, CDR2 YFSETQ. V lost 0 bases and J lost 0; bases outside the gene matches: 6. This CDR3 has 17 residues.

This clonotype has just a few counts. The V gene is TRBV7-6, the J gene TRBJ1-6; 10 bases are shared with TRBD1. After removal of 5 bases from V and 8 bases from J, the junction contained 3 bases not matched to a gene. The CDR3 sequence is 14 residues long. CDR1 is SGHVS, CDR2 FNYEAQ, per germline. CDR3 sequence: CASSLGTGDSPLHF. The CDR3 DNA reads TGTGCCAGCAGCCTTGGGACAGGGGATTCACCCCTCCACTTT.

V usage is TRBV12-3 or TRBV12-4 and J usage is TRBJ2-7, with 8 bases matching TRBD1. V was clipped by 8 bases and J by 5 bases; unmatched bases: 5. CDR3 size: 12 residues. This chain's CDR3 is CASGQGINEQYF. CDR3 DNA sequence: TGTGCCAGCGGACAGGGAATCAACGAGCAGTACTTC.

V and J are TRBV25-1 and TRBJ2-6; unclear D gene. The CDR3 runs to 15 residues. The germline V gene encodes CDR1 MGHDK and CDR2 SYGVNS. Between the trimmed V and J ends, which lost 2 bases and 4 bases, there was a span of 9 bases. The CDR3: CASSESLPGANVLTF. The CDR3 coding sequence is TGTGCCAGCAGTGAAAGCCTACCCGGGGCCAACGTCCTGACTTTC.

The chain has TRBV6-6 and TRBJ1-1; D not certain. Germline loops: CDR1 MNHNY, CDR2 SVGAGI (reference sequence). This CDR3 region has 13 residues. V lost 8 bases, J lost 0 bases, and 10 bases lay in between. The CDR3 DNA sequence: TGTGCCAGCCGCGTCCTTTTGAACACTGAAGCTTTCTTT. Protein: CASRVLLNTEAFF.